This T cell receptor (beta chain) was documented in a study of response to subunit inactivated influenza vaccine. About this clonotype itself: This could be a read error, since a much larger clone is one nucleotide away.

TCRdb ran MiXCR on the RT-PCR reads and lists one entry per CDR3 protein. The sample contains roughly 620,000 distinct CDR3 sequences, about 10% of which appear only once. The same specimen was also included in a second study, on T cells expressing NK-cell markers. This second study notes: Scientists made TCR beta cDNA using 5'RACE template switching with UMIs. The study drew TCR beta repertoires from sorted CD3+CD56+NKG2C+, CD3+CD56+NKG2C- and CD3+CD56-NKG2C+ T cells. Seven HCMV-seropositive donors and one seronegative donor made up the eight sequenced donors. Of the CD8+ T cell pool in 6 or 7 donors, roughly 1.0-7.0% was accounted for by dominant NKG2C+ clonotypes. Whether expanded NKG2C-expressing T cell clones recognize HCMV is unknown.

The source is a man aged 45-60 years who received an inactivated influenza vaccine. The specimen comprised PBMCs from blood, sampled on the day of vaccination.

The DNA for the CDR3 is TGCGCCAGCAGGCCGCAGTGTCCACGCACGGATACGCAGTATTTT. Translating it yields CASRPQCPRTDTQYF. This sequence joins TRBV5-1 and TRBJ2-3; D is ambiguous. CDR1 is SGHRS and CDR2 is YFSETQ in the germline V gene. The CDR3 length is 15 residues.